This T cell receptor beta chain was recorded in a study of lymphopenia after photon versus proton radiotherapy. General study findings and limits: Oligoclonal CD8+ Temra expansion after nadir drove photon patients' diversity drop. Photon-treated patients lost naive T cells and TCR diversity; proton-treated stayed stable.

Assay used: immunoSEQ multiplex PCR; TCRdb lists only in-frame clones, some missing. The repertoire consists of 20,000 to 30,000 clones, with around nine tenths occurring once and the leading ten covering 0.75% to 0.9%. CDR1 is MNHNY, CDR2 SVGAGI, per germline (reference sequence). The CDR3 extends over 14 amino acids. After removal of 6 bases from V and 4 bases from J, the junction contained 7 bases not matched to a gene. This clone came up a few times. The antigen is unknown. Here the sequenced sample was peripheral blood, taken from a patient treated with photon-based radiotherapy. This clonotype was sampled from a woman between 50 and 59 years old with cholangiocarcinoma. The rearrangement joins TRBV6-6 to TRBJ1-2, with TRBD1 matching over 8 bases. This chain's CDR3 is CASRTRGLFYGYTF. The CDR3 nucleotides read TGTGCCAGCAGGACCAGGGGGCTGTTCTATGGCTACACCTTC.